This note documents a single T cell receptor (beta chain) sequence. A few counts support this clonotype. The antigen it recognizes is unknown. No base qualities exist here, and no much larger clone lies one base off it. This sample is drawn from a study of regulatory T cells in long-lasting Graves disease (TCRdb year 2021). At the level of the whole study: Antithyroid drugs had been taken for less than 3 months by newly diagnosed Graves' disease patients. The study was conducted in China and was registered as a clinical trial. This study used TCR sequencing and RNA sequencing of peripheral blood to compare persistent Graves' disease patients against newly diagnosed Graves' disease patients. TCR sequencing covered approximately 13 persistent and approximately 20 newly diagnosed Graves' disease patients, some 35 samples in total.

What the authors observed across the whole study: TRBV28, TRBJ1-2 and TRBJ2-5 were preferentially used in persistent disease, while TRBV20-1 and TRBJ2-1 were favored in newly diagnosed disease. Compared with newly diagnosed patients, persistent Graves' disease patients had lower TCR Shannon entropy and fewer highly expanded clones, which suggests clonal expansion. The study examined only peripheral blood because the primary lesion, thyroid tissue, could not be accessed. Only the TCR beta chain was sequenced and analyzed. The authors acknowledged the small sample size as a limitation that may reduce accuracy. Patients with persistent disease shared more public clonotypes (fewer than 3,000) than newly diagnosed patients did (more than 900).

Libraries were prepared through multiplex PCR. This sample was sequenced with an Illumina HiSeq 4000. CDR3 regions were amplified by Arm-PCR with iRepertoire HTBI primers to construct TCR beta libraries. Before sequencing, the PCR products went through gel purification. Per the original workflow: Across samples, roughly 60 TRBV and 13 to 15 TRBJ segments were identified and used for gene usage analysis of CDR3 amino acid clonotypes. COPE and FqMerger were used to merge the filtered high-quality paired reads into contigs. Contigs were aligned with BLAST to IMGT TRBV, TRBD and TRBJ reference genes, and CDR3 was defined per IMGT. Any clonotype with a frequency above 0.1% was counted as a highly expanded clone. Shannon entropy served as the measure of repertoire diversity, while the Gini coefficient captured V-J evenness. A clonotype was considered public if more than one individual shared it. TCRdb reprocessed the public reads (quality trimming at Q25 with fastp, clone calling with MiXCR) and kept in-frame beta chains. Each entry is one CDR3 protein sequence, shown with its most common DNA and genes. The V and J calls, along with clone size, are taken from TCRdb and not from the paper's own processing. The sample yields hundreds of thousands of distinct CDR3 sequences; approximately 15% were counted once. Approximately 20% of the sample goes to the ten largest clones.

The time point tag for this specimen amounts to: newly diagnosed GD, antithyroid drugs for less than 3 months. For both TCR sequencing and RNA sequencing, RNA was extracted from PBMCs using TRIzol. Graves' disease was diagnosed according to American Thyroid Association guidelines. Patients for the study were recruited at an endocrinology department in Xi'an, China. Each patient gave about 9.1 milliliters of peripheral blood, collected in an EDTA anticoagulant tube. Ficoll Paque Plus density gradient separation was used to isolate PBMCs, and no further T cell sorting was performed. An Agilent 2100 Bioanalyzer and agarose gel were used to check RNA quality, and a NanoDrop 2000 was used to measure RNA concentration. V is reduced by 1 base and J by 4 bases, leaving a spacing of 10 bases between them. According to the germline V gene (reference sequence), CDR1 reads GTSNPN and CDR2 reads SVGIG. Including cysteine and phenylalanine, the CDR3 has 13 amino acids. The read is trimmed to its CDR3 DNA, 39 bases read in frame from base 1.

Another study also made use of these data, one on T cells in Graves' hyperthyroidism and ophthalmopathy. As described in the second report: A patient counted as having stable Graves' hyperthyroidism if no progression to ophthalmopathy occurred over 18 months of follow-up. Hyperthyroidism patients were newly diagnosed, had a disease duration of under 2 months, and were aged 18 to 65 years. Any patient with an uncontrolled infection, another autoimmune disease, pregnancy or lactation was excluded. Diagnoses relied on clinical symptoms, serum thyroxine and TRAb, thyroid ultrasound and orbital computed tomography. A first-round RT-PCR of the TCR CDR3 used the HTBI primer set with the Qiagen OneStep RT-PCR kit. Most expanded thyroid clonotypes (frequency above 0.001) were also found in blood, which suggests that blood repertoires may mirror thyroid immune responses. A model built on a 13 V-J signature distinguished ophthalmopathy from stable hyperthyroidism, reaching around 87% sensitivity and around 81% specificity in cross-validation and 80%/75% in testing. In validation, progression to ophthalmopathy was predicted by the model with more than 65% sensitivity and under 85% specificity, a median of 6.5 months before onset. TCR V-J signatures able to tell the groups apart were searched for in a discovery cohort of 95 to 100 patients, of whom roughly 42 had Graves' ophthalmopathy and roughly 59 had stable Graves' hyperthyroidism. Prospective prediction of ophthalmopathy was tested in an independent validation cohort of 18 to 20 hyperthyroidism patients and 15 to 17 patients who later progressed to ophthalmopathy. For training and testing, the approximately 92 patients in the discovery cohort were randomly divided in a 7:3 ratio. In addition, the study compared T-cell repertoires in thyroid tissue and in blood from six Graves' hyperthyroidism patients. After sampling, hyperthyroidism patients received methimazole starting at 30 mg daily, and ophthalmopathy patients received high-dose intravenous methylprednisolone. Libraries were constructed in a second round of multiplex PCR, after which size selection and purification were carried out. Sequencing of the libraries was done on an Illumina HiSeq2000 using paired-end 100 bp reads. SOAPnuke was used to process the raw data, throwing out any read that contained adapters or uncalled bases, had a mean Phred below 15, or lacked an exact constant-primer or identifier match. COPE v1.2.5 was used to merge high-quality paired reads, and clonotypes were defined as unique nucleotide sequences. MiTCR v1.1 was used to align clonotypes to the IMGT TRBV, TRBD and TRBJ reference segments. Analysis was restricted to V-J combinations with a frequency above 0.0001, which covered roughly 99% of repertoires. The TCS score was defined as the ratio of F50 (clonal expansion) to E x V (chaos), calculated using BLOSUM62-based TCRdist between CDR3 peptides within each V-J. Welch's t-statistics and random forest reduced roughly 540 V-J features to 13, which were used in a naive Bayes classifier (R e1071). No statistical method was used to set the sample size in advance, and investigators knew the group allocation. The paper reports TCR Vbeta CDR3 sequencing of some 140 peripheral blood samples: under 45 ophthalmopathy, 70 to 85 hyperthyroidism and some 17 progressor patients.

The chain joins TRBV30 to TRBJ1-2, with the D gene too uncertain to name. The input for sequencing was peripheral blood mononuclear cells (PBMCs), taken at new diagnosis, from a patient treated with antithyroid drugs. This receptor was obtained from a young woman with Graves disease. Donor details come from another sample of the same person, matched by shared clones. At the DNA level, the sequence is TGTGCCTGGAGTGCACCACCAACCTATGGCTACACCTTC. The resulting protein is CAWSAPPTYGYTF.